A single sample gave rise to the 7 T cell receptor beta chains below, sequenced in a study of blood T cell repertoires in COVID-19. The protocol was immunoSEQ multiplex PCR, while the TCRdb copy is restricted to in-frame clones and leaves out a portion. The sample includes about 9,900 clones, approximately 78% of them seen just once. The source material was peripheral blood. Every receptor here comes from a man in his 60s with active COVID-19.

The chain is built from TRBV15 and TRBJ1-5; 8 bases match TRBD1. V trimming: 9 bases; J trimming: 4 bases; junction bases outside the gene matches: 11. The CDR3 has 15 amino acids. CDR1 is LNHNV, CDR2 YYDKDF, per germline (reference sequence). The CDR3 sequence: CATSGQGGPNQPQHF. For the CDR3, the DNA is TGTGCCACGTCTGGACAGGGAGGCCCAAATCAGCCCCAGCATTTT.

J is TRBJ2-6 and V is TRBV4-2; D gene ambiguous. This CDR3 region has 12 residues. Deletions cut 0 bases from V and 10 bases from J, with 4 bases between. Germline-derived CDR1 and CDR2 are LGHNA and YNFKEQ. CDR3 amino acids: CASSQERNVLTF. The CDR3 DNA sequence: TGTGCCAGCAGCCAAGAGAGAAACGTCCTGACTTTC.

The V and J genes are TRBV10-3 and TRBJ1-2; 9 bases are a match to TRBD1. The CDR3 loop spans 16 amino acids. Germline loops: CDR1 ENHRY, CDR2 SYGVKD. Trimming at V came to 6 bases and at J to 6 bases, leaving 14 bases not matched to a gene. The CDR3 sequence: CAISPKPGQGTDGYTF. The CDR3 DNA follows: TGTGCCATCAGCCCAAAACCTGGACAGGGGACGGATGGCTACACCTTC.

The chain is built from TRBV14 and TRBJ1-3, with D possibly matching TRBD1 (6 bases). The CDR3 covers 20 residues. Deletions cut 1 base from V and 0 bases from J, with 22 bases between. The germline gives CDR1 SGHDN, CDR2 FVKESK. In DNA form, the CDR3 reads TGTGCCAGCAGCCAAGGAAGTCTACGACGACAGGTTATCTCTGGAAACACCATATATTTT. Protein sequence: CASSQGSLRRQVISGNTIYF.

The chain combines TRBV9 with TRBJ2-7; 12 nucleotides match TRBD2. This CDR3 spans 15 amino acids. The germline V gene has CDR1 SGDLS and CDR2 YYNGEE. Unmatched junction bases numbered 7, after V lost 4 bases and J lost 5 bases. This CDR3 is CASSLASGGVDEQYF. The DNA of the CDR3 is TGTGCCAGCAGCTTAGCTAGCGGGGGGGTGGACGAGCAGTACTTC.

The rearrangement uses TRBV28 and TRBJ1-6, with TRBD1 as a possible D gene (5 bases). Trimming pared 0 bases from V and 10 bases from J, leaving 10 bases between. Germline V gene sequence: CDR1 MDHEN, CDR2 SYDVKM. The CDR3 runs to 14 residues. The DNA for the CDR3 is TGTGCCAGCAGTTTATGGGGGGGACGATCACCCCTCCACTTT. As protein: CASSLWGGRSPLHF.

V and J are TRBV5-4 and TRBJ2-1, with D perhaps TRBD2 (6 bases). The V end was cut by 0 bases, the J end by 6 bases, with 10 bases between. The length of the CDR3 is 14 residues. In germline, CDR1 is SGHNT, CDR2 YYREEE (reference sequence). The CDR3, as DNA: TGTGCCAGCAGCTTGGACGCGGGGTCCAATGAGCAGTTCTTC. It translates to CASSLDAGSNEQFF.